Shown below are 8 T cell receptor beta chains from a single sample sequenced in a study of T cell responses to AZD1222 COVID-19 vaccine. The repertoire was sequenced with immunoSEQ multiplex PCR; TCRdb's copy has only in-frame clones and lacks some. Among 150,000 or so clones, approximately 93% were seen once, and the ten largest hold 1% to 1.5%. Sequences were derived from peripheral blood, sampled 28 days after the second AZD1222 dose. Source of these receptors: an adult who received the AZD1222 COVID-19 vaccine.

The chain has TRBV18 and TRBJ1-5; 11 positions match TRBD1. The J segment lost 5 bases and the V segment lost 5 bases, leaving 2 bases of the junction unmatched. The CDR3 length is 14 residues. Germline V gives CDR1 KGHSH, CDR2 LQKENI. DNA of the CDR3: TGTGCCAGCTCAGGACAGGGGGCCGATCAGCCCCAGCATTTT. Its protein product is CASSGQGADQPQHF.

In this sample, this clone turned up once. The rearrangement uses TRBV15 and TRBJ2-7; the D is unclear. The CDR3 contains 17 residues. Trimming took 5 bases from V and 2 from J, leaving 22 bases between them. From germline, CDR1 is LNHNV and CDR2 YYDKDF (reference sequence). The CDR3 loop reads CATSPPVPGSLTYEQYF. The CDR3 nucleotides are TGTGCCACCAGCCCACCCGTCCCCGGCTCCCTTACCTACGAGCAGTACTTC.

The gene calls are TRBV2 and TRBJ1-1, with no clear D. Trimming shortened V by 2 bases and J by 6 bases, and 13 bases separated the two germline ends. CDR1 SNHLY and CDR2 FYNNEI come from the germline V gene. The CDR3 is 14 residues long. The CDR3 region is CASSENPGSAEAFF. The CDR3 DNA is TGTGCCAGCAGTGAAAATCCAGGCTCAGCTGAAGCTTTCTTT.

This sequence joins TRBV19 and TRBJ2-5, with D perhaps being TRBD1 or TRBD2 (5 bases each). The CDR3 spans 14 residues. CDR1 is LNHDA, CDR2 SQIVND, per germline (reference sequence). V was clipped by 5 bases and J by 0 bases, with 10 bases between them. This chain's CDR3 is CASSYGTYQETQYF. CDR3 nucleotide sequence: TGTGCCAGTAGTTACGGGACCTACCAAGAGACCCAGTACTTC.

The rearrangement links TRBV28 to TRBJ2-1, with 11 bases fitting TRBD2. CDR3 length: 15 amino acids. The germline CDR1 and CDR2 sequences are MDHEN and SYDVKM. Unmatched junction bases numbered 3, after V lost 8 bases and J lost 0 bases. The CDR3 region has the DNA TGTGCCAGCCTCACTAGCGGGAGCTCCTACAATGAGCAGTTCTTC. Translating it yields CASLTSGSSYNEQFF. Looking up the rest from reference TRBV28 and TRBJ2-1 gives the full variable domain: DVKVTQSSRYLVKRTGEKVFLECVQDMDHENMFWYRQDPGLGLRLIYFSYDVKMKEKGDIPEGYSVSREKKERFSLILESASTNQTSMYLCASLTSGSSYNEQFFGPGTRLTVL.

This clone was detected only once. Other DNA sequences in the same sample also yield this CDR3. V is TRBV18 and J is TRBJ1-5, with TRBD1 as a possible D gene (5 bases). The V end lost 1 base, the J end lost 1 base, and 5 bases lay between the germline ends. The CDR3 extends over 14 amino acids. Germline V gene data show CDR1 as KGHSH and CDR2 as LQKENI. The CDR3 is CASSPQGSNQPQHF. The CDR3 bases are TGTGCCAGCTCACCACAGGGGAGCAATCAGCCCCAGCATTTT.

This chain links TRBV27 with TRBJ2-4; D is ambiguous. The CDR3 has 13 amino acids. The V gene's germline CDR1 is MNHEY and CDR2 SMNVEV (reference sequence). V was cut by 4 bases and J by 0 bases, with 4 bases left in between. CDR3 loop: CASSSIAKNIQYF. The CDR3 DNA is TGTGCCAGCAGTTCCATAGCCAAAAACATTCAGTACTTC.

The chain links TRBV5-4 to TRBJ1-1; D is unclear. This CDR3 contains 12 residues. Germline V gene sequence: CDR1 SGHNT, CDR2 YYREEE (reference sequence). Between the trimmed V and J ends, which lost 1 base and 7 bases, there was a span of 8 bases. In DNA, the CDR3 is TGTGCCAGCAGCTTGTCTTCAGGTGAAGCTTTCTTT. It yields the protein CASSLSSGEAFF.